These 5 T cell receptor beta chains share one sample of origin, sequenced in a study of human T cells and chemical hapten exposure. Sample time point: patch test 1, 2 weeks after DPC sensitization. Treatment indicated: therapeutic diphenylcyclopropenone sensitization with weekly scalp DPC. TCRdb called the RACE reads again in MiXCR, with one record for every CDR3 protein. The table lists 340,000 or so distinct CDR3 sequences, 5.5% to 8% of them singletons. The material was whole blood, obtained in connection with sensitization to the hapten diphenylcyclopropenone (DPC). The receptors originated from a woman under 30 with alopecia areata. Some clones in this sample may be carry-over from other donors' samples.

This clonotype showed up many times. The CDR3 spells CASGTQGAVTGELFF. DNA for the CDR3: TGTGCCAGCGGGACTCAGGGGGCGGTCACCGGGGAGCTGTTTTTT. The V and J genes are TRBV6-5 and TRBJ2-2; 8 nucleotides line up with TRBD1. The V and J ends lost 8 bases and 4 bases, in that order; junction bases with no gene match: 9. Germline V lookup: CDR1 MNHEY, CDR2 SVGAGI. The CDR3 loop spans 15 amino acids.

This clonotype was recorded a few times. The chain recombines TRBV6-5 with TRBJ2-5, with TRBD2 matching 12 bases. The CDR3 is 15 residues long. Germline lookup yields CDR1 MNHEY and CDR2 SVGAGI. Unmatched junction bases numbered 4, after V lost 4 bases and J lost 4 bases. Written as DNA, the CDR3 is TGTGCCAGCAGTTCGCCGGGACTAGCGGGAGAGACCCAGTACTTC. Encoded protein: CASSSPGLAGETQYF.

The chain uses TRBV7-2 and TRBJ1-5; no firm D call. Trimming took off 3 bases at V and 0 bases at J, with 15 bases between the two ends. Per germline, CDR1 SGHTA and CDR2 FQGNSA. The CDR3 is made up of 17 amino acids. DNA for the CDR3: TGTGCCAGCAGCTTTACGCCAAGTTCTTTTAGCAATCAGCCCCAGCATTTT. It translates to CASSFTPSSFSNQPQHF.

This clonotype was counted only a few times. This chain uses TRBV6-2 or TRBV6-3 with TRBJ1-1; D is possibly TRBD1 (5 bases). The length of the CDR3 is 13 residues. Germline CDR1 and CDR2: MNHEY and SVGEGT. Trimming removed 6 bases from V and 5 bases from J, with 13 bases in between. CDR3 in amino acids: CASSPSGATEAFF. CDR3 nucleotides: TGTGCCAGCAGCCCAAGCGGGGCAACTGAAGCTTTCTTT.

In its sample, this clonotype was seen a few times. This sequence joins TRBV10-3 and TRBJ2-7; 7 bases fit TRBD1. The germline CDR1 and CDR2 sequences are ENHRY and SYGVKD. The CDR3 has 15 residues. The trim removed 2 bases at V and 6 bases at J, leaving 10 bases unmatched. In nucleotides, the CDR3 is TGTGCCATCAGTGAGACCGAAGTTAAGGGGGCCGAGCAGTACTTC. It yields the protein CAISETEVKGAEQYF.